Listed here are 6 T cell receptor beta chains from one sample, sequenced in a study of blood T cells in healthy people across ages. PCR was performed a second time for 7 to 11 cycles using a sample-barcoded 5' primer and a J-beta primer mix. One entry per CDR3 protein, called by TCRdb with MiXCR from the 5' RACE reads. The table includes hundreds of thousands of distinct CDR3 sequences, roughly 43% detected once. The specimen sequenced was blood. The receptors stem from a man of 80 years or more in good health.

This clonotype was seen a few times. The genes are TRBV15 and TRBJ2-3; D is unresolved. Germline-derived CDR1 and CDR2 are LNHNV and YYDKDF (reference sequence). There are 16 residues in the CDR3. V was cut by 5 bases and J by 4 bases, with 19 bases left in between. The CDR3 protein is CATSYHKTVSADTQYF. CDR3 in DNA: TGTGCCACCAGCTACCACAAGACGGTCTCTGCAGATACGCAGTATTTT. Filled out from reference TRBV15 and TRBJ2-3, the complete variable domain reads DAMVIQNPRYQVTQFGKPVTLSCSQTLNHNVMYWYQQKSSQAPKLLFHYYDKDFNNEADTPDNFQSRRPNTSFCFLDIRSPGLGDTAMYLCATSYHKTVSADTQYFGPGTRLTVL.

The genes are TRBV21-1 and TRBJ2-4; the D call of TRBD1 is as the table states it, not checked on the DNA. TRBV21-1 is marked as a pseudogene. This CDR3 is built from 14 residues. CDR3 nucleotides: TGTGCCAGCAGCAAAGGGACAGGGGGCAATGAGCAGTACTTC. It codes for CASSKGTGGNEQYF.

The genes are TRBV6-5 and TRBJ1-4; 7 bases are shared with TRBD1. After removal of 5 bases from V and 7 bases from J, the junction contained 7 bases not matched to a gene. Germline V CDR1 and CDR2: MNHEY, SVGAGI. The CDR3 runs 14 residues. CDR3 in DNA: TGTGCCAGCAGTCCCAGGGGGAGCAGTGAAAAACTGTTTTTT. Its translation is CASSPRGSSEKLFF.

This clonotype was counted once. This may stem from a read error, because a much larger clone lies one nucleotide away. The V gene is TRBV10-3, the J gene TRBJ2-5, with TRBD2 identical over 9 bases. V dropped 6 bases and J dropped 11; count of bases not matched to a gene: 13. This CDR3 contains 14 residues. CDR1 is ENHRY and CDR2 is SYGVKD in the germline V gene. CDR3 coding DNA: TGTGCCATCAGAGGTAGCGGGGGACTAGATGAGCAGTACTTC. It is translated as CAIRGSGGLDEQYF.

J is TRBJ2-5 and V is TRBV20-1; D not resolved. The germline CDR1 and CDR2 sequences are DFQATT and SNEGSKA (reference sequence). Trimming pared 3 bases from V and 2 bases from J, leaving 10 bases between. The CDR3 spans 13 residues. CDR3 DNA: TGCAGTGCTAGCTCGCCACCTCAAGAGACCCAGTACTTC. As protein: CSASSPPQETQYF.

The chain uses TRBV5-1 and TRBJ2-1; D remains ambiguous. V was trimmed by 0 bases and J by 6 bases, leaving 13 bases between them. In germline, CDR1 is SGHRS, CDR2 YFSETQ. The CDR3 runs to 15 residues. The CDR3 DNA follows: TGCGCCAGCAGCTTGGGGGAAAGGCCCCCCAATGAGCAGTTCTTC. Translated, it gives CASSLGERPPNEQFF.